This T cell receptor beta chain comes out of a study of T cell changes during pregnancy in multiple sclerosis. TCRdb keeps only in-frame clones here, not all; method: immunoSEQ multiplex PCR. The sample contains 50,000 to 65,000 clones, approximately 86% of which appear only once. This sequence was found in a female donor with multiple sclerosis, enrolled in a pregnancy study. This material consisted of CD4+ T cells from peripheral blood mononuclear cells, taken in the third trimester of pregnancy.

The CDR3 DNA reads as TGTGCCAGCAGCTTAGGGCTAGCGGGGAGGGAGACCCAGTACTTC. Translated: CASSLGLAGRETQYF. The rearrangement joins TRBV7-9 to TRBJ2-5; 9 nucleotides align to TRBD2. The CDR3 has 15 residues. CDR1 is SEHNR and CDR2 is FQNEAQ in the germline V gene (reference sequence). The V and J ends lost 1 base and 5 bases, in that order; junction bases with no gene match: 5.